This T cell receptor (beta chain) was recovered during a study of shared clonotypes between healthy human individuals. Losses at the gene ends were 5 bases for V and 2 bases for J; bases not matched to a gene: 5. CDR1 and CDR2 from the germline V gene are SGHVS and FNYEAQ. The CDR3 consists of 14 residues. TCRdb's table, derived via immunoSEQ multiplex PCR, lists solely in-frame clones and lacks some. This repertoire shows about a million clones, 70% to 85% found once; its top ten account for roughly 0.9%. This receptor was taken from a man between 18 and 29 years old in good health. Some clones in this sample may be carry-over from other donors' samples. The gene calls are TRBV7-6 and TRBJ1-2; 7 bases agree with TRBD1. Sequencing was performed on memory CD4+ T cells from PBMCs. The subset is: CD45RA-negative fraction. This CDR3 reads CASSPQGGNYGYTF. The CDR3 DNA sequence: TGTGCCAGCAGCCCGCAGGGGGGAAACTATGGCTACACCTTC. The entire variable domain, with the rest obtained from reference TRBV7-6 and TRBJ1-2, is as follows: GAGVSQSPRYKVTKRGQDVALRCDPISGHVSLYWYRQALGQGPEFLTYFNYEAQQDKSGLPNDRFSAERPEGSISTLTIQRTEQRDSAMYRCASSPQGGNYGYTFGSGTRLTVV.